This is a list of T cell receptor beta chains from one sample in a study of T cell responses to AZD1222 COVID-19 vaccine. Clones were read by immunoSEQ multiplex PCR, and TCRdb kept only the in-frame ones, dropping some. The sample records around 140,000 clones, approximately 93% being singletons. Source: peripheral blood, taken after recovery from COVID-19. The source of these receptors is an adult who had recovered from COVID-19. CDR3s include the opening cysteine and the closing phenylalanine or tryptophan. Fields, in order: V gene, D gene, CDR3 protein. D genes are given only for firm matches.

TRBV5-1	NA	CASSPVLGPTNEKLFF
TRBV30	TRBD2	CAWRGLAGARGNEQFF
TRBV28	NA	CASSSGQNQPQHF
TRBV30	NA	CAWSPQGRETQYF
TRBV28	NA	CASREGSYEQYF
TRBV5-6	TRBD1	CASSSDRGGTEAFF
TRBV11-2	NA	CASTPRRTRGGYGYTF
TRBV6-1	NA	CASSDVAALGYEQYF
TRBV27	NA	CASGSSYNSPLHF
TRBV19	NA	CASSMGPDEQYF
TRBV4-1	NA	CASSRRGGQGTGSYNSPLHF
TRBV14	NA	CASSQLGNSYEQYF
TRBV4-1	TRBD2	CASSQDNLAGGPPYNEQFF
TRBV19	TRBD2	CASSSGRARKTQYF
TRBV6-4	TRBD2	CASSDSGLLSVNEQFF
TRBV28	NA	CASSFSRLAGTEQFF
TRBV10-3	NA	CAISGVTGELFF
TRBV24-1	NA	CATSDLGFTEAFF
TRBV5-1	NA	CASSLGRAADTQYF
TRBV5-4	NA	CASKLNREYTDTQYF
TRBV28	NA	CASSGQLLRAFF
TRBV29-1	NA	CSVVFGPSSYEQYF
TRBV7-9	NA	CASSLVSAGGSEKLFF
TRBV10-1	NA	CASSDPGGDTQYF
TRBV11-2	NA	CASSLGQSDNQPQHF
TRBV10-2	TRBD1	CASSGMDRGRVGEQFF
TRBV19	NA	CASSPSTGTYEQYF
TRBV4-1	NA	CASSQVTTYNEQFF
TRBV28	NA	CASSFVGGPYEQYF
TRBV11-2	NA	CASSVQGARRGYGYTF
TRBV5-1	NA	CASSSGDWTYNEQFF
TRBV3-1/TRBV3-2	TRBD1	CASSHLGTGNHGYTF
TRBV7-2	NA	CASSSYLGEQYF
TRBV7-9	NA	CASSLLGGINEKLFF
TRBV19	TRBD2	CASSATSGSYEQYF
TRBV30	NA	CAWSVDSIQETQYF
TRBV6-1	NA	CASSESAGRLSGANVLTF
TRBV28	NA	CASSSRGYEQYF
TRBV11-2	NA	CASSLEIGQGNNYGYTF
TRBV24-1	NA	CATSDPARSGTDTQYF
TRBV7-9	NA	CASSLGLGTRAQYF
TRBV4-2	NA	CASSQEARGTGKNIQYF
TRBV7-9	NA	CASSLGIGTYEQYF
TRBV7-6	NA	CASSFQINQPQHF
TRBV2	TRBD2	CASSDRDYSSETQYF
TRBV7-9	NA	CASSPHGGSYEQYF
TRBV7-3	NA	CASSLGRNTEAFF
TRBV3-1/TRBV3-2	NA	CASSLSSTDTQYF
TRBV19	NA	CASSLRDRYTEAFF
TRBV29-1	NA	CSVWGDSKNIQYF
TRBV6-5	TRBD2	CASSYPLTSGSYEQYF
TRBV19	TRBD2	CASSILGLAGFSGELFF
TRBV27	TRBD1	CASRTGGRYNEQFF
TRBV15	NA	CATSRDPPSDTEAFF
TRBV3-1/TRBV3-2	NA	CASSPSRVGSNQPQHF
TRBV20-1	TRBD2	CSASIASGRDFGGNEQFF
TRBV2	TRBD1	CASSEARRGLMNGYTF
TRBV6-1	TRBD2	CASSDYPGGDYEQYF
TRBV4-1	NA	CASSPDKNEQFF
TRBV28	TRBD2	CASSSSGGSYNEQFF